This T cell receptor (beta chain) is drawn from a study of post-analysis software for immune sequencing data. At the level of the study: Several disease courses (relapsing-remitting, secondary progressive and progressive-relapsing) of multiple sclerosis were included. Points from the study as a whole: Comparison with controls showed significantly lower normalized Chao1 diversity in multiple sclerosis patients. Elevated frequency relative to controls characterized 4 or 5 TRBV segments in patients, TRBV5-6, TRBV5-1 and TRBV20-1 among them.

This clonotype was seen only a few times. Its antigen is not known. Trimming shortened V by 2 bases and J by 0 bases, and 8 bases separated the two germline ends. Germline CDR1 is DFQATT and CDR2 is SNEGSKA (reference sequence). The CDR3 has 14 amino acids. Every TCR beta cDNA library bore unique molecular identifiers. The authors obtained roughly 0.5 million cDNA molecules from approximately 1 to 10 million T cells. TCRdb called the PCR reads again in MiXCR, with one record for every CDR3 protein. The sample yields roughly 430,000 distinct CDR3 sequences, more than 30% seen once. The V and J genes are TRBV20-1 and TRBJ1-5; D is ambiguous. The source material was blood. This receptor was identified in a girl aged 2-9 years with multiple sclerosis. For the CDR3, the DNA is TGCAGTGCTAGAAACATCGATAGCAATCAGCCCCAGCATTTT. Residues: CSARNIDSNQPQHF.